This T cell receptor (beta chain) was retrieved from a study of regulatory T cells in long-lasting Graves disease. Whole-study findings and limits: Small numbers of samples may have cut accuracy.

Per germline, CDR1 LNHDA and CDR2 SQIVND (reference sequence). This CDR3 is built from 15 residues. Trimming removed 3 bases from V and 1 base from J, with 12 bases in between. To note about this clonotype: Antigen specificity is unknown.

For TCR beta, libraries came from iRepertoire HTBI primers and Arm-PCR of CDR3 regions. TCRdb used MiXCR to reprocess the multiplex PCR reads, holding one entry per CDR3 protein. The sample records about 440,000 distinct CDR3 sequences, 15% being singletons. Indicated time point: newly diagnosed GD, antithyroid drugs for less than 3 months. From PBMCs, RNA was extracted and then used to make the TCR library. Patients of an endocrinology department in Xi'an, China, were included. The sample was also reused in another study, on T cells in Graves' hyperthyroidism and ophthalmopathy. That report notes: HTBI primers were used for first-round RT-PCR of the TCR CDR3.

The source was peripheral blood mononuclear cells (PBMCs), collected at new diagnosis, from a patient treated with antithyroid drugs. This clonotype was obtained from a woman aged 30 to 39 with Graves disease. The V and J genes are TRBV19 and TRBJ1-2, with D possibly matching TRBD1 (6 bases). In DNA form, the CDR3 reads TGTGCCAGTAGTATTTGGGGGGCCCTTAACTATGGCTACACCTTC. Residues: CASSIWGALNYGYTF.